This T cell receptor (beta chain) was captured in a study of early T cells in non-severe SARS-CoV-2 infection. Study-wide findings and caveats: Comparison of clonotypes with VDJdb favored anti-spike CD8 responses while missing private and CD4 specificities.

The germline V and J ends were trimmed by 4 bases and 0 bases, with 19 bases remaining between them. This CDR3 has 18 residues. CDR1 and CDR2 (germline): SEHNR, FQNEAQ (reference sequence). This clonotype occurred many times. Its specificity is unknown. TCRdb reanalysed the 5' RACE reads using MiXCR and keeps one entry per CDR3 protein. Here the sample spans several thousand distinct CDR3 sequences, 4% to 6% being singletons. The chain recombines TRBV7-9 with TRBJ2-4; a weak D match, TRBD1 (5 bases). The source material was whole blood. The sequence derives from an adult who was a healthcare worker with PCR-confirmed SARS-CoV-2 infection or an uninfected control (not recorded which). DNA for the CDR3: TGTGCCAGCAGCTCCTACTTAGGGGTCGGCCTAGCCAAAAACATTCAGTACTTC. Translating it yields CASSSYLGVGLAKNIQYF.